This T cell receptor beta chain was recovered during a study of T cell changes during pregnancy in multiple sclerosis. Assay: immunoSEQ multiplex PCR; the TCRdb copy retains only in-frame clones and omits some. The top ten clones hold around 0.72% of a sample with about 28,000 clones, roughly 89% of them seen once. Unmatched junction bases numbered 8, after V lost 1 base and J lost 12 bases. The germline V gene encodes CDR1 MGHRA and CDR2 YSYEKL. The CDR3 loop spans 15 amino acids. The sample consisted of CD4+ T cells from peripheral blood mononuclear cells, taken in the second trimester of pregnancy. This chain connects TRBV4-1 to TRBJ2-1, with 11 bases fitting TRBD1. This TCR was sampled from a female donor with multiple sclerosis, enrolled in a pregnancy study. CDR3 sequence: CASSQAGQGAGRQFF. The CDR3, as DNA: TGCGCCAGCAGCCAAGCCGGACAGGGGGCTGGTAGGCAGTTCTTC.